These 11 T cell receptor beta chains originate from one sample sequenced in a study of vaccination effects on CD4 cells after COVID-19. Viral peptide pool expansion of antigen-specific CD4+ T cells preceded sequencing in the ViraFEST assay. Isolating CD4+ T cells followed approximately 11 days of culture. Sometime from March through December 2020, the person acquired a SARS-CoV-2 infection that PCR confirmed. TCRdb's table, derived via immunoSEQ multiplex PCR, lists solely in-frame clones and lacks some. The repertoire holds around 24,000 clones, with more than 70% as singletons. The antigens of these receptors remain unknown. The specimen comprised CD4+ T cells from PBMCs cultured with SARS-CoV-2 spike peptides, sampled before COVID-19 vaccination. These receptors were taken from a human donor who had a prior SARS-CoV-2 infection.

Written as DNA, the CDR3 is TGTGCCAGCTCACCAAATCCCCCCCAATCCTACAATGAGCAGTTCTTC. Residues: CASSPNPPQSYNEQFF. The rearrangement joins TRBV18 to TRBJ2-1; D gene uncertain. This CDR3 has 16 amino acids. CDR1 and CDR2 (germline): KGHSH, LQKENI. V was shortened by 2 bases and J by 1 base, with 12 bases between the two germline ends. The whole variable domain, filled in from reference TRBV18 and TRBJ2-1, reads NAGVMQNPRHLVRRRGQEARLRCSPMKGHSHVYWYRQLPEEGLKFMVYLQKENIIDESGMPKERFSAEFPKEGPSILRIQQVVRGDSAAYFCASSPNPPQSYNEQFFGPGTRLTVL.

This chain links TRBV19 with TRBJ2-2, with a tentative D call TRBD2 (6 bases). V lost 2 bases, J lost 7 bases, and 11 bases lay in between. The length of the CDR3 is 14 residues. Germline CDR1 and CDR2: LNHDA and SQIVND (reference sequence). CDR3 sequence reads: CASSILGGVGELFF. As DNA, the CDR3 is TGTGCCAGTAGTATATTGGGGGGAGTCGGGGAGCTGTTTTTT.

There are a few counts of this clone. V usage is TRBV4-2 and J usage is TRBJ2-4; D is ambiguous. Germline V lookup: CDR1 LGHNA, CDR2 YNFKEQ. Trimming left V 3 bases short and J 1 base short, with 4 bases between. The CDR3 totals 13 residues. The CDR3 sequence: CASSQAAKNIQYF. As DNA, the CDR3 is TGTGCCAGCAGCCAGGCCGCCAAAAACATTCAGTACTTC.

The chain has TRBV6-2 or TRBV6-3 and TRBJ2-7; 13 bases are shared with TRBD2. The CDR3 covers 15 residues. Per the germline V gene, CDR1 is MNHEY and CDR2 is SVGEGT. The V segment lost 4 bases and the J segment 4 bases; nucleotides outside the gene matches: 4. The CDR3 sequence is CASSSPGLAGYEQYF. CDR3 nucleotides: TGTGCCAGCAGTTCTCCGGGACTAGCGGGATACGAGCAGTACTTC.

The chain links TRBV6-2 or TRBV6-3 to TRBJ1-1; D perhaps matches TRBD1 (5 bases). V lost 5 bases and J 1 base, leaving 11 bases between the germline ends. Germline CDR1 MNHEY, CDR2 SVGEGT. This CDR3 has 14 amino acids. Here the CDR3 DNA reads TGTGCCAGCAGTGACAGATTTCAGAACACTGAAGCTTTCTTT. It specifies CASSDRFQNTEAFF.

This rearrangement joins TRBV15 to TRBJ2-5; 7 bases line up with TRBD2. V lost 1 base and J lost 3; bases outside the gene matches: 5. From germline, CDR1 is LNHNV and CDR2 YYDKDF (reference sequence). The CDR3 is 15 residues long. CDR3 region: CATSRGISGEETQYF. The CDR3 DNA follows: TGTGCCACCAGCAGAGGGATCAGCGGGGAAGAGACCCAGTACTTC.

The V gene is TRBV5-1, the J gene TRBJ2-3; tentatively, D is TRBD1 (7 bases). Between the trimmed V and J ends, which lost 2 bases and 3 bases, there was a span of 13 bases. Germline V gene lookup returns CDR1 SGHRS and CDR2 YFSETQ. This CDR3 contains 15 residues. CDR3 amino acids: CASSLLQGRTDTQYF. CDR3 DNA: TGCGCCAGCAGCTTACTACAGGGGAGGACAGATACGCAGTATTTT.

This chain links TRBV7-8 with TRBJ2-1, with 8 bases identical to TRBD2. Per germline, CDR1 SGHVS and CDR2 FQNEAQ. There are 15 residues in the CDR3. With 6 bases clipped from V and 2 bases from J, the junction kept 6 bases outside the gene matches. CDR3 sequence: CASRLIAGTYNEQFF. The CDR3 nucleotides are TGTGCCAGCAGGCTTATAGCGGGGACCTACAATGAGCAGTTCTTC.

V is TRBV2 and J is TRBJ2-7; TRBD2 might be the D (6 bases). V was shortened by 0 bases and J by 3 bases, with 9 bases between the two germline ends. This CDR3 contains 14 residues. CDR1 and CDR2 from the germline V gene are SNHLY and FYNNEI. The CDR3 DNA sequence: TGTGCCAGCAGTGAAGCTGGCGGGATCTACGAGCAGTACTTC. This sequence encodes CASSEAGGIYEQYF. Full variable domain (outside the CDR3, taken from reference TRBV2 and TRBJ2-7): EPEVTQTPSHQVTQMGQEVILRCVPISNHLYFYWYRQILGQKVEFLVSFYNNEISEKSEIFDDQFSVERPDGSNFTLKIRSTKLEDSAMYFCASSEAGGIYEQYFGPGTRLTVT.

This chain uses TRBV7-8 with TRBJ2-7; D unresolved. CDR3 length: 12 residues. Germline CDR1 SGHVS, CDR2 FQNEAQ. V was shortened by 1 base and J by 8 bases, with 9 bases between the two germline ends. The chain's CDR3 is CASSLVESQQYF. The CDR3 region has the DNA TGTGCCAGCAGCTTAGTGGAGTCCCAGCAGTACTTC.

The CDR3 DNA reads as TGCGCCAGCAGTGAGTCGACCAGGGGGAATCAGCCCCAGCATTTT. Residues: CASSESTRGNQPQHF. The genes are TRBV10-1 and TRBJ1-5, with 7 bases matching TRBD1. This CDR3 spans 15 amino acids. The germline V gene has CDR1 WNHNN and CDR2 SYGVQD (reference sequence). The ends lost 0 bases at V and 4 bases at J; junction bases unmatched: 3.